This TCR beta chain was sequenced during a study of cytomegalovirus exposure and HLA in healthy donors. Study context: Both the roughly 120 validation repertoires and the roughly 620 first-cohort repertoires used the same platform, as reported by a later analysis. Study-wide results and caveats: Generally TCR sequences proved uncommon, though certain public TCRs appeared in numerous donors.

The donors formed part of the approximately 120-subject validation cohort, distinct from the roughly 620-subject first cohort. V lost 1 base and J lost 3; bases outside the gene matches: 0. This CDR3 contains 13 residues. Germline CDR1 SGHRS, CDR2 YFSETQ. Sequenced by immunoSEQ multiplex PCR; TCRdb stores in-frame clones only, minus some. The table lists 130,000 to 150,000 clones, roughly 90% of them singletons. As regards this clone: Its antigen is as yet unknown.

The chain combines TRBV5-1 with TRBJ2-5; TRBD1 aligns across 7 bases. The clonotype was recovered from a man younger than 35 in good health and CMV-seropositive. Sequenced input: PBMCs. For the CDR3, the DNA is TGCGCCAGCAGCTTGACAGGGGAAGAGACCCAGTACTTC. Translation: CASSLTGEETQYF.